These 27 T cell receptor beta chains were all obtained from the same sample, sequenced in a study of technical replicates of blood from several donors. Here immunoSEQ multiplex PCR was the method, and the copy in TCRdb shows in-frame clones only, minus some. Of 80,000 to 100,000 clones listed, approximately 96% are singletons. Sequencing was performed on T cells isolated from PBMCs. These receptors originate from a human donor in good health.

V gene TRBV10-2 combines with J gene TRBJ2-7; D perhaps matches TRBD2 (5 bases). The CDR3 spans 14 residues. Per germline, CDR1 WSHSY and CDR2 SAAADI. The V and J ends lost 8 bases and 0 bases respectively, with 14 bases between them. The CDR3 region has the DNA TGCGCCAGCGAAGAGGGAGTGGGCTCCTACGAGCAGTACTTC. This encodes CASEEGVGSYEQYF.

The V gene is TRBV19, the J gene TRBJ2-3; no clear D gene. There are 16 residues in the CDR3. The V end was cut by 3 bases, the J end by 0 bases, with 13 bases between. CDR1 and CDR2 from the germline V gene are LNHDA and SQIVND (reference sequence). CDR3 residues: CASSIASYSSTDTQYF. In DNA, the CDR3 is TGTGCCAGTAGTATCGCGTCGTACTCTAGCACAGATACGCAGTATTTT.

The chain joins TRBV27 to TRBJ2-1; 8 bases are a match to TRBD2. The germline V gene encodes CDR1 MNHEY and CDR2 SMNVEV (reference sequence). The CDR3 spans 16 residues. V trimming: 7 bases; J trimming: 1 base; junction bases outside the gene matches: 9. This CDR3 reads CASTSTSGASYNEQFF. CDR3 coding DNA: TGTGCCAGCACTTCCACTAGCGGAGCTTCCTACAATGAGCAGTTCTTC.

The DNA of the CDR3 is TGTGCCAGCAGTGAACGGGAACTAAAGGGCAATCAGCCCCAGCATTTT. It yields the protein CASSERELKGNQPQHF. J is TRBJ1-5 and V is TRBV6-1; D not resolved. Germline CDR1 reads MNHNS; CDR2 reads SASEGT. The CDR3 is 16 residues long. With 2 bases removed from V and 2 bases from J, the gap between germline ends came to 13 bases.

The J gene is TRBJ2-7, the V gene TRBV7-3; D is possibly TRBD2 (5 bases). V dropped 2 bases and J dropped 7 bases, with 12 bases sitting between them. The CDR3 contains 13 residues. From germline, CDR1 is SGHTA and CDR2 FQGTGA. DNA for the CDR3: TGTGCCAGCAGCTTATCCGGACTTACTGAGCAGTACTTC. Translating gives CASSLSGLTEQYF. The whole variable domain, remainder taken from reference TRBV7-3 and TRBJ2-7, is GAGVSQTPSNKVTEKGKYVELRCDPISGHTALYWYRQSLGQGPEFLIYFQGTGAADDSGLPNDRFFAVRPEGSVSTLKIQRTERGDSAVYLCASSLSGLTEQYFGPGTRLTVT.

The CDR3 DNA reads as TGTGCCAGCAGCCTAAACCGACCGGGACTAGCCCCCAACAATGAGCAGTTCTTC. It yields the protein CASSLNRPGLAPNNEQFF. This chain uses TRBV2 with TRBJ2-1; 9 nucleotides match TRBD2. The CDR3 sequence is 18 residues long. Unmatched junction bases numbered 17, after V lost 6 bases and J lost 5 bases. CDR1 is SNHLY, CDR2 FYNNEI, per germline.

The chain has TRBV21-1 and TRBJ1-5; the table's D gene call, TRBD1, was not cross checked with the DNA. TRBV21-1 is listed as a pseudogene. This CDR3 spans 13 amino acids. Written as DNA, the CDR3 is TGTGCCAATACAGGGGGCCGGAATCAGCCCCAGCATTTT. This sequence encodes CANTGGRNQPQHF.

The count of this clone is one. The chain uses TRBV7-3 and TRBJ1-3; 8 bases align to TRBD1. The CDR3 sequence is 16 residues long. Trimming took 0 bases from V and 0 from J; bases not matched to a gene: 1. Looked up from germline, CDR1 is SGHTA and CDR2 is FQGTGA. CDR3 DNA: TGTGCCAGCAGCTTAACGGGGACAGGCTCTGGAAACACCATATATTTT. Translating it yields CASSLTGTGSGNTIYF.

CDR3 bases: TGTGCCAGCAGTGGTGACAGGGATCAGCCCCAGCATTTT. Its protein is CASSGDRDQPQHF. The chain links TRBV2 to TRBJ1-5, with 7 positions matching TRBD1. Germline V gene sequence: CDR1 SNHLY, CDR2 FYNNEI. CDR3 length: 13 amino acids. V was pared by 4 bases and J by 5 bases, with 2 bases of the junction left unmatched.

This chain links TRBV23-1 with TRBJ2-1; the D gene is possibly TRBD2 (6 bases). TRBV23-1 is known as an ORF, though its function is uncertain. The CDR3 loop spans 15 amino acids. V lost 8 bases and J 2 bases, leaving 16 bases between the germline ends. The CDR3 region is CASRERDSPYNEQFF. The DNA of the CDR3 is TGCGCCAGCCGGGAACGGGACTCCCCCTACAATGAGCAGTTCTTC.

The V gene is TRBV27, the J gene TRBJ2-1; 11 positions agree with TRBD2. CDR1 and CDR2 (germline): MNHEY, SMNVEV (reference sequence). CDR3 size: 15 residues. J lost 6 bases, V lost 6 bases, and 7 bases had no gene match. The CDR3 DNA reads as TGTGCCAGCAGGACGTTTAGCGGGAGGGTCAATGAGCAGTTCTTC. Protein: CASRTFSGRVNEQFF.

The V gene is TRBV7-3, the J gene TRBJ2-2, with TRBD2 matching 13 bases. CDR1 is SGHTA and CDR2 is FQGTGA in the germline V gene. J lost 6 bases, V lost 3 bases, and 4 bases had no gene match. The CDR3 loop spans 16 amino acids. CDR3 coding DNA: TGTGCCAGCAGCTTTGGACTAGCGGGAGCTTCCGGGGAGCTGTTTTTT. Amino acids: CASSFGLAGASGELFF.

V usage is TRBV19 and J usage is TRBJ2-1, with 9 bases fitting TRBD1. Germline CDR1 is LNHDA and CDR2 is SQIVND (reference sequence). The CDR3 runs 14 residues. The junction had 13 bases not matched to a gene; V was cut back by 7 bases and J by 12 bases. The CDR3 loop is CASTLDTGGLGQFF. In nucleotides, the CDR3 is TGTGCCAGTACCTTAGACACAGGGGGCCTAGGGCAGTTCTTC.

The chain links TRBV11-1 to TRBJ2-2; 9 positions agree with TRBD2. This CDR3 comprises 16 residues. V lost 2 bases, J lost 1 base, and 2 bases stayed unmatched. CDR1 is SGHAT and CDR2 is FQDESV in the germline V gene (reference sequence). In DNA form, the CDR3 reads TGTGCCAGCAGCTTACGACTAGCGGAGAACACCGGGGAGCTGTTTTTT. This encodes CASSLRLAENTGELFF.

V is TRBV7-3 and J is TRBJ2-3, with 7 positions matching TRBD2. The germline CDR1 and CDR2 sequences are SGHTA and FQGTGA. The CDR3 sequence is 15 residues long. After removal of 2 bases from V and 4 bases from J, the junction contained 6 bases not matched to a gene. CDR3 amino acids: CASSLGGRGADTQYF. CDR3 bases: TGTGCCAGCAGCTTAGGCGGGAGAGGGGCAGATACGCAGTATTTT.

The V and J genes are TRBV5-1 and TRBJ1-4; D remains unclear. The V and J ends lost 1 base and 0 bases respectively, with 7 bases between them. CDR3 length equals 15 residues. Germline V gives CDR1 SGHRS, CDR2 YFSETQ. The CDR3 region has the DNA TGCGCCAGCAGCTTGACGTTAGCAACTAATGAAAAACTGTTTTTT. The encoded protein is CASSLTLATNEKLFF.

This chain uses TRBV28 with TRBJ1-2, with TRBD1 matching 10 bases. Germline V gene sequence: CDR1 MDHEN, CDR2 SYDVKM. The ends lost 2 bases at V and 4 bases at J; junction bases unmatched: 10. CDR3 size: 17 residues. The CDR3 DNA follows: TGTGCCAGCAGTTTAGGGTCGGGAGACAGGGGGCTCTATGGCTACACCTTC. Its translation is CASSLGSGDRGLYGYTF.

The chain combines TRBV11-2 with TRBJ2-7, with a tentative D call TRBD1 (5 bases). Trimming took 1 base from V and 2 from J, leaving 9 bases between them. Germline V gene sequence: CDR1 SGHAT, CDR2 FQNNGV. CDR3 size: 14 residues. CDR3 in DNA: TGTGCCAGCAGCTTAGCTACAGGCACCTACGAGCAGTACTTC. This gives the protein CASSLATGTYEQYF.

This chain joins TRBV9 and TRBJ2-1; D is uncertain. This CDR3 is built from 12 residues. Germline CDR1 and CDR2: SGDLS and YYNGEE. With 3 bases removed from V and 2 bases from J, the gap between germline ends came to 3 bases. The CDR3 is CASSAAYNEQFF. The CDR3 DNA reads TGTGCCAGCAGCGCCGCCTACAATGAGCAGTTCTTC.

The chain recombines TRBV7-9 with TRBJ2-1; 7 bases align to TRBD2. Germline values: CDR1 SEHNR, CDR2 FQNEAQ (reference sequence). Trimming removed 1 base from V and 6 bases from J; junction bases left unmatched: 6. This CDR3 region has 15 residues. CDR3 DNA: TGTGCCAGCAGCTTAGGGGGGGGAATAGGCAATGAGCAGTTCTTC. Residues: CASSLGGGIGNEQFF. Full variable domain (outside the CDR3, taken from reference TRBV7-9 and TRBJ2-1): DTGVSQNPRHKITKRGQNVTFRCDPISEHNRLYWYRQTLGQGPEFLTYFQNEAQLEKSRLLSDRFSAERPKGSFSTLEIQRTEQGDSAMYLCASSLGGGIGNEQFFGPGTRLTVL.

CDR3 loop: CASSVISGRATYNEQFF. DNA for the CDR3: TGTGCCAGCAGTGTGATTAGCGGGAGGGCCACCTACAATGAGCAGTTCTTC. V is TRBV6-1 and J is TRBJ2-1, with 11 bases lining up with TRBD2. Trimming removed 4 bases from V and 2 bases from J; junction bases left unmatched: 7. Germline loops: CDR1 MNHNS, CDR2 SASEGT. The CDR3 length is 17 residues.

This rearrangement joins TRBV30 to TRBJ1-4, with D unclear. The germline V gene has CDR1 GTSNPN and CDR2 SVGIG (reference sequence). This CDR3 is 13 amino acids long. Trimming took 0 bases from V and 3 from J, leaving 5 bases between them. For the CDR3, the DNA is TGTGCCTGGAGTGTTTCAGCTAATGAAAAACTGTTTTTT. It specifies CAWSVSANEKLFF. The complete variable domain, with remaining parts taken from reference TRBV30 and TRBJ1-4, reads SQTIHQWPATLVQPVGSPLSLECTVEGTSNPNLYWYRQAAGRGLQLLFYSVGIGQISSEVPQNLSASRPQDRQFILSSKKLLLSDSGFYLCAWSVSANEKLFFGSGTQLSVL.

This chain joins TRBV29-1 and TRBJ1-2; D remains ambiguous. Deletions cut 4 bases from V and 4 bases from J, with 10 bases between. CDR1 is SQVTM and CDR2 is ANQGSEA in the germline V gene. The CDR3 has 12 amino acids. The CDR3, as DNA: TGCAGCGTTGGGGAGGAGGGCTATGGCTACACCTTC. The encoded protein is CSVGEEGYGYTF.

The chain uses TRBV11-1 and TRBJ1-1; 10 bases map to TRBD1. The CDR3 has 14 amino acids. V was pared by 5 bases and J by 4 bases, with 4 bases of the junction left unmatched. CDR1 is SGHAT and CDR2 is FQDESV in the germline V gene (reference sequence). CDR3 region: CASSRDRGTTEAFF. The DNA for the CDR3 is TGTGCCAGCAGCCGGGACAGGGGTACCACTGAAGCTTTCTTT.

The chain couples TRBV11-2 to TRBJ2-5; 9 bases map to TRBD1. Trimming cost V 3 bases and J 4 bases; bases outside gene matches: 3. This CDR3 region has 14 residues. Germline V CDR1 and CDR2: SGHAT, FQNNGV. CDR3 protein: CASSFGQGRETQYF. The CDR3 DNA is TGTGCCAGCAGCTTTGGACAGGGGCGAGAGACCCAGTACTTC. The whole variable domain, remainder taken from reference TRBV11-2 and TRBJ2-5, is EAGVAQSPRYKIIEKRQSVAFWCNPISGHATLYWYQQILGQGPKLLIQFQNNGVVDDSQLPKDRFSAERLKGVDSTLKIQPAKLEDSAVYLCASSFGQGRETQYFGPGTRLLVL.

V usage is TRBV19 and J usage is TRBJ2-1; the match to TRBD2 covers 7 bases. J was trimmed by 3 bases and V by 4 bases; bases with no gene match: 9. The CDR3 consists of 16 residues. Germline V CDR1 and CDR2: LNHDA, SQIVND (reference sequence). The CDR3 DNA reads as TGTGCCAGTAGTAGCACCGGGACTATTTACTACAATGAGCAGTTCTTC. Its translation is CASSSTGTIYYNEQFF.

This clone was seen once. CDR3 nucleotides: TGCGCCAGCAGCCCGTTTGATGAGCTGAACACTGAAGCTTTCTTT. Protein: CASSPFDELNTEAFF. This chain joins TRBV4-3 and TRBJ1-1; D is unclear. The CDR3 has 15 amino acids. Germline assignment: CDR1 LGHNA and CDR2 YSLEER. Trimming took off 4 bases at V and 0 bases at J, with 12 bases between the two ends.